This T cell receptor beta chain came from a study of cytomegalovirus exposure and HLA in healthy donors. Both 60 Vbeta primers and 13 Jbeta primers went into the PCR. The method was immunoSEQ multiplex PCR; TCRdb's version includes in-frame clones alone and lacks a portion of them. This table holds 200,000 to 300,000 clones, roughly four fifths found once. In its sample, this clone was seen once. Its specificity is unknown. Germline V lookup: CDR1 KGHSH, CDR2 LQKENI. The CDR3 loop spans 15 amino acids. V was cut by 3 bases and J by 0 bases, with 11 bases left in between. Study outcomes and limitations: The HLA-A and HLA-B alleles of most subjects were reportedly predicted accurately from TCR beta sequences.

The chain recombines TRBV18 with TRBJ1-1, with D perhaps matching TRBD1 (5 bases). The source of this sequence is a woman aged 55-69 years in good health and CMV-seropositive. Source material: PBMCs. CDR3: CASSPLDNLNTEAFF. The CDR3 coding sequence is TGTGCCAGCTCACCGCTGGACAACCTGAACACTGAAGCTTTCTTT.